One and the same sample provided the 13 T cell receptor beta chains below, sequenced in a study of Ad26.COV2.S vaccination and SARS-CoV-2 variants. Libraries were prepared by immunoSEQ multiplex PCR; TCRdb keeps only in-frame clonotypes and omits some of them. The sample records 200,000 to 300,000 clones, roughly 85% being singletons. This sample's treatment: some 20 received Ad26.COV2.S at low or high dose, single or two shots; about five received placebo; per-sample allocation not given. Day 63 following the first vaccine or placebo injection was when the samples were taken. The sample in question was peripheral blood, obtained in a trial of Ad26.COV2.S vaccine versus placebo. Receptors were obtained from a person aged 18-65 years who received the Ad26.COV2.S COVID-19 vaccine or a placebo.

The V gene is TRBV11-2, the J gene TRBJ2-4; TRBD2 agrees at 13 bases. The CDR3 has 19 residues. V shed 5 bases, J shed 2 bases, and the junction held 12 bases outside the gene matches. Germline V gene lookup returns CDR1 SGHAT and CDR2 FQNNGV. The chain's CDR3 is CASSLRLAGGQHTKNIQYF. CDR3 nucleotide sequence: TGTGCCAGCAGCCTCCGACTAGCGGGAGGTCAACACACCAAAAACATTCAGTACTTC.

The V call is TRBV4-3, the J call TRBJ2-2; D gene uncertain. This CDR3 has 13 amino acids. Per germline, CDR1 LGHNA and CDR2 YSLEER. Trimming removed 0 bases at V and 6 bases at J, with 5 bases between. CDR3 DNA sequence: TGCGCCAGCAGCCAAGAGTCGGCCGGGGAGCTGTTTTTT. It encodes CASSQESAGELFF.

The chain couples TRBV18 to TRBJ2-7; tentative D call: TRBD2 (6 bases). The CDR3 spans 15 residues. V was clipped by 3 bases and J by 6 bases, with 18 bases between them. Germline V CDR1 and CDR2: KGHSH, LQKENI. The CDR3 DNA sequence: TGTGCCAGCTCACCTCGACCGGGAGAACCAGGCGAGCAGTACGTC. It codes for CASSPRPGEPGEQYV.

V usage is TRBV3-1 (or the pseudogene TRBV3-2) and J usage is TRBJ2-2, with 13 bases identical to TRBD2. Unmatched junction bases numbered 3, after V lost 4 bases and J lost 1 base. The CDR3 length is 17 residues. Germline V CDR1 and CDR2: LGHDT, YNNKEL (reference sequence). The CDR3 coding sequence is TGTGCCAGCAGCCCGACTAGCGGGGGGAAGAACACCGGGGAGCTGTTTTTT. Amino acids: CASSPTSGGKNTGELFF.

The CDR3 is CASSPGQGYNEQFF. The CDR3 bases are TGTGCCAGCAGCCCCGGACAGGGCTACAATGAGCAGTTCTTC. The V gene is TRBV9, the J gene TRBJ2-1, with 8 nucleotides matching TRBD1. V was pared by 4 bases and J by 3 bases, with 3 bases of the junction left unmatched. CDR1 and CDR2 from the germline V gene are SGDLS and YYNGEE. The CDR3 runs 14 residues.

The J gene is TRBJ2-3, the V gene TRBV7-9, with D perhaps assigned TRBD1 or TRBD2 (5 bases each). Trimming left V 6 bases short and J 8 bases short, with 27 bases between. Germline V gene data show CDR1 as SEHNR and CDR2 as FQNEAQ (reference sequence). This CDR3 is built from 17 residues. CDR3 sequence reads: CASRARPRDGPLGTQYF. The CDR3 nucleotides are TGTGCCAGCAGAGCGAGGCCACGGGACGGACCGCTTGGTACGCAGTATTTT. The whole variable domain, filled in from reference TRBV7-9 and TRBJ2-3, reads DTGVSQNPRHKITKRGQNVTFRCDPISEHNRLYWYRQTLGQGPEFLTYFQNEAQLEKSRLLSDRFSAERPKGSFSTLEIQRTEQGDSAMYLCASRARPRDGPLGTQYFGPGTRLTVL.

This clone was seen just once. CDR3 protein: CAPRGGTPGTGELFF. Written as DNA, the CDR3 is TGTGCCCCCCGAGGGGGGACCCCGGGGACCGGGGAGCTGTTTTTT. The chain has TRBV11-2 and TRBJ2-2; D may correspond to TRBD1 or TRBD2 (6 bases each). CDR1 is SGHAT and CDR2 is FQNNGV in the germline V gene. V lost 11 bases to trimming and J lost 5 bases, with 21 bases between them. CDR3 length: 15 amino acids. The entire variable domain, with the rest obtained from reference TRBV11-2 and TRBJ2-2, is as follows: EAGVAQSPRYKIIEKRQSVAFWCNPISGHATLYWYQQILGQGPKLLIQFQNNGVVDDSQLPKDRFSAERLKGVDSTLKIQPAKLEDSAVYLCAPRGGTPGTGELFFGEGSRLTVL.

The V and J genes are TRBV6-1 and TRBJ2-1; 7 bases are a match to TRBD2. V gave up 8 bases and J gave up 2 bases; unmatched junction bases: 0. This CDR3 has 12 residues. Germline V gives CDR1 MNHNS, CDR2 SASEGT. CDR3: CASGGAYNEQFF. The CDR3 region has the DNA TGTGCCAGCGGGGGGGCCTACAATGAGCAGTTCTTC.

This chain uses TRBV4-3 with TRBJ1-4, with 8 bases lining up with TRBD1. V was pared by 3 bases and J by 8 bases, with 5 bases of the junction left unmatched. Germline V gene lookup returns CDR1 LGHNA and CDR2 YSLEER. This CDR3 contains 14 residues. Here the CDR3 reads CASSQGQVVEKLFF. In DNA, the CDR3 is TGCGCCAGCAGCCAGGGACAGGTGGTCGAAAAACTGTTTTTT.

This chain links TRBV2 with TRBJ2-2; 8 nucleotides match TRBD2. With 0 bases clipped from V and 4 bases from J, the junction kept 1 base outside the gene matches. The germline CDR1 and CDR2 sequences are SNHLY and FYNNEI. The CDR3 length is 15 residues. CDR3 sequence (DNA): TGTGCCAGCAGTGAAGCGCTAGCGGGCACCGGGGAGCTGTTTTTT. It specifies CASSEALAGTGELFF.

The V gene is TRBV7-2, the J gene TRBJ2-7, with D unresolved. Germline V gene sequence: CDR1 SGHTA, CDR2 FQGNSA. V was clipped by 5 bases and J by 6 bases, with 14 bases between them. There are 13 residues in the CDR3. CDR3 nucleotides: TGTGCCAGCAGCCAAGTCGTCGGTAGCGAGCAGTACTTC. As protein: CASSQVVGSEQYF.

The V call is TRBV29-1, the J call TRBJ1-1; D is undetermined. This CDR3 comprises 14 residues. The V and J ends lost 4 bases and 1 base respectively, with 13 bases between them. Germline lookup yields CDR1 SQVTM and CDR2 ANQGSEA. The CDR3 spells CSVAPMGGNTEAFF. As DNA, the CDR3 is TGCAGCGTTGCACCAATGGGTGGGAACACTGAAGCTTTCTTT. Together with reference TRBV29-1 and TRBJ1-1, the CDR3 gives the full variable domain: SAVISQKPSRDICQRGTSLTIQCQVDSQVTMMFWYRQQPGQSLTLIATANQGSEATYESGFVIDKFPISRPNLTFSTLTVSNMSPEDSSIYLCSVAPMGGNTEAFFGQGTRLTVV.

The count of this clone is one. An end of the junction differs from the germline gene, which may be a read error. V usage is TRBV12-5 and J usage is TRBJ2-5; D remains ambiguous. The germline V gene has CDR1 LGHNT and CDR2 FRNRAP. The CDR3 is made up of 13 amino acids. Here the CDR3 reads CASGPGHQETQYF. The CDR3 region has the DNA TGTGCTAGTGGCCCGGGTCACCAGGAGACCCAGTACTTC.